The present T cell receptor beta chain was sequenced within a study of T cell repertoires in cytomegalovirus infection (dated by TCRdb to about 2019). Study-wide context: The peptide stimulations were aimed at well-studied HLA-B-restricted epitopes as well as recently identified HLA-C-restricted CMV epitopes, whose presentation resists viral immunomodulation. Donor HLA type was relevant to the analysis, as public TCR beta signatures indicated carriage of CMV infection together with the matching HLA type.

The label giving this sample's treatment or condition can be read as: in vitro stimulation with specific CMV peptide epitopes to enrich CMV-specific T cells. Sequenced using an Illumina HiSeq 1500. TCRdb reanalyzed the raw reads on its own, using fastp at Q25 for trimming and MiXCR for clone calling, and kept in-frame beta chains. Identical CDR3 protein sequences are pooled into one entry, listed with their most common genes and DNA. Across this sample there are 110,000 to 150,000 distinct CDR3 sequences, with approximately 30% seen only once. Clones ranked in the top ten supply about 50% of the sample. Germline trimming amounts to 5 bases on V and 2 bases on J, with 3 as the count of junction bases outside the gene matches. Spanning cysteine to phenylalanine, the CDR3 consists of 13 amino acids. Just the 39-base CDR3 DNA is kept, in frame starting at base 1. Taken from the germline V gene (reference sequence), the CDR1 and CDR2 loops are LNHDA and SQIVND.

General conclusions and limits of the study: In the ex vivo response, HLA-C-restricted CMV-specific TCR beta clonotypes were dominant, and in two of eight donors the single most frequent clonotype came from this HLA-C-restricted group. Cumulative frequency of public TCR beta family members discriminated carriers of CMV infection plus the relevant HLA type in this cohort and an independent approximately 350-donor cohort.

This clonotype appeared a few times. Its specific antigen is unknown. Base qualities were left out, and no much larger clone turns up one base away. The sequence was collected from a human donor in good health (CMV status not recorded). Some clones in this sample may be carry-over from other donors' samples. The rearranged segments are TRBV19 and TRBJ2-7; 7 junctional bases match TRBD1. This specimen was CD8+ T cells from cultured PBMCs, taken from culture after CMV antigen stimulation. The nucleotide sequence is given as TGTGCCAGTAGTTGGGACAGTACCTACGAGCAGTACTTC. Its translation is CASSWDSTYEQYF.